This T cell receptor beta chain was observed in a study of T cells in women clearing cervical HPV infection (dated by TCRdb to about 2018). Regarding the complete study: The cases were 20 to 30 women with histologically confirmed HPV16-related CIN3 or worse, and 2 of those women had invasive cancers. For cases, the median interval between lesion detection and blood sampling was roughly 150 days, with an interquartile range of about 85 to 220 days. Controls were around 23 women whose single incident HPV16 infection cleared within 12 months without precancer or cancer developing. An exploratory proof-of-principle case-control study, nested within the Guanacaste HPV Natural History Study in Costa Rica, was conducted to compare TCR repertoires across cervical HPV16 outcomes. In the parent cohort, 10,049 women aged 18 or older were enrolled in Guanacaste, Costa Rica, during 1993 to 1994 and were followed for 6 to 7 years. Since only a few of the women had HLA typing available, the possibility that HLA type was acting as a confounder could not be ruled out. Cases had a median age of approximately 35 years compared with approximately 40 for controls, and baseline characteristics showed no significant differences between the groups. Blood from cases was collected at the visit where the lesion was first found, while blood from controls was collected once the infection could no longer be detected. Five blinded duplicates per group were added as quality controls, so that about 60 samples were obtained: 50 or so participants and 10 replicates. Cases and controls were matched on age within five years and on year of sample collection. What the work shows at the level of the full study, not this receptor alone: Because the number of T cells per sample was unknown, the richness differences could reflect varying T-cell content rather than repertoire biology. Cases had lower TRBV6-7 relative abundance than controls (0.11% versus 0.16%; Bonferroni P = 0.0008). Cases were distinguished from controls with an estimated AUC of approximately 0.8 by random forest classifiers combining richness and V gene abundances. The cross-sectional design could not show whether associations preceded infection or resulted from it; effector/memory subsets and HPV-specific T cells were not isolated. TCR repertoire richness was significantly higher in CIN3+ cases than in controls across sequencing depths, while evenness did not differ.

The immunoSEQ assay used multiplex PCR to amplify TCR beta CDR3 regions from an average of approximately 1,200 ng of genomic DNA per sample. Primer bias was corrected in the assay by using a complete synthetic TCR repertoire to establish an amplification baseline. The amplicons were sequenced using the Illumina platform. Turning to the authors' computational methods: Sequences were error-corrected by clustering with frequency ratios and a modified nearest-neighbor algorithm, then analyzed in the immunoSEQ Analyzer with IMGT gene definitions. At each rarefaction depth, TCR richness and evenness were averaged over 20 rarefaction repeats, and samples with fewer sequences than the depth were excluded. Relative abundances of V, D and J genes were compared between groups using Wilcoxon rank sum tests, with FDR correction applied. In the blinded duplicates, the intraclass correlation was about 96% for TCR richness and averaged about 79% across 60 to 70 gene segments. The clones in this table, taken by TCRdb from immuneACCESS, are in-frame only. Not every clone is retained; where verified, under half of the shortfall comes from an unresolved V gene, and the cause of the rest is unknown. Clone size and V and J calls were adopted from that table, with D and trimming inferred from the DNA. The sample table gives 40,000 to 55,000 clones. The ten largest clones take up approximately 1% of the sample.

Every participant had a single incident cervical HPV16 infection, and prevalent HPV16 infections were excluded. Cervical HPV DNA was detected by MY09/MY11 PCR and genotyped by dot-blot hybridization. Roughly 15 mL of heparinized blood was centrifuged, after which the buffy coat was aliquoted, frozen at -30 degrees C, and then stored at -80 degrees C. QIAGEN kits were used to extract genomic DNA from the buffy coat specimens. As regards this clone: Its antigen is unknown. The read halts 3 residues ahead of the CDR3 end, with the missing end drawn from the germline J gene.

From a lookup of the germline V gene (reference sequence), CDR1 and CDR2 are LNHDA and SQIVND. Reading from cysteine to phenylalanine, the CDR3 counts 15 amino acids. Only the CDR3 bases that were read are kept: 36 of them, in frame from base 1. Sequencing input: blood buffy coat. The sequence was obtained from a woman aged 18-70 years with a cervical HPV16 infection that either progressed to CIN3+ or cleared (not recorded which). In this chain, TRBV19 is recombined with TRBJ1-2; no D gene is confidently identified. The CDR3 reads CASSIELAGYNDYTF. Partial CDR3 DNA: TGTGCCAGTAGTATAGAACTAGCGGGGTACAATGAC.